What follows describes a single T cell receptor beta chain. Participant age was roughly 18 to 95 years, and participants resided in about two dozen US areas. Profiled with immunoSEQ multiplex PCR; TCRdb holds only in-frame clones, not every one. Among 300,000 to 400,000 clones listed, over 80% were seen once. CDR1 is LNHDA and CDR2 is SQIVND in the germline V gene (reference sequence). CDR3 length: 15 amino acids. V was clipped by 4 bases and J by 5 bases, with 14 bases between them. These data belong to a study of blood T cell repertoires in COVID-19. The receptor was derived from a man aged 30 to 39 who had recovered from COVID-19. Material: PBMCs or T cells enriched from blood (not recorded which). This chain connects TRBV19 to TRBJ2-2; possibly TRBD2 for D (6 bases). CDR3 amino acids: CASSTRTAGTGELFF. DNA for the CDR3: TGTGCCAGTAGTACCCGGACGGCGGGGACCGGGGAGCTGTTTTTT.